This T cell receptor (beta chain) was sequenced for a study of blood T cell repertoires in COVID-19. Study at large: Researchers got acute and convalescent COVID-19 samples from the United States, Italy and Spain. Sample material is recorded as cDNA or gDNA derived from T cells, B-cell-depleted T cells, or PBMCs.

The junction had 1 base not matched to a gene; V was cut back by 0 bases and J by 4 bases. Germline V gene sequence: CDR1 LGHNT, CDR2 FRNRAP. CDR3 length: 14 amino acids. Per the original data handling: For nucleated cells, counts were estimated from reference gene primer amplification. The protocol was immunoSEQ multiplex PCR, while the TCRdb copy is restricted to in-frame clones and leaves out a portion. From that table come the V and J calls and clone size; the DNA was used to work out D and trimming. The table shows about 190,000 clones, with about nine tenths occurring only once. This TCR was sampled from a man aged 25 to 40 with acute or convalescent COVID-19. The chain uses TRBV12-5 and TRBJ1-1, with 8 bases that match TRBD1. Sequencing input: peripheral blood. CDR3 in amino acids: CASGLVTGGTEAFF. CDR3 bases: TGTGCTAGTGGTTTGGTAACAGGGGGCACTGAAGCTTTCTTT.